These T cell receptor beta chains were read from a single sample in a study of blood T cells in healthy people across ages. One entry per CDR3 protein, called by TCRdb with MiXCR from the 5' RACE reads. The repertoire holds some 1.8 million distinct CDR3 sequences, with about 39% as singletons. Material: blood. These receptors came from a human donor in good health. Both conserved end residues are part of each CDR3. D genes are given only for firm matches. Size values are once, few and many counts, or a class for expanded clones, and some rows have none.

TGTGCCAGCAGCCGGACTAGCGGGGGGGCGGTTACAGATACGCAGTATTTT CASSRTSGGAVTDTQYF TRBJ2-3 TRBD2 TRBV7-2 few
TGTGCCAGCAGTGATTTTATTGAAGCTTTCTTT CASSDFIEAFF TRBJ1-1 . TRBV2 .
TGTGCCAGCATGACTCAGTCAGATACGCAGTATTTT CASMTQSDTQYF TRBJ2-3 . TRBV6-5 .
TGTGCCAGCATTCGGACAGGGCCCAGCTCTGGGGCCAACGTCCTGACTTTC CASIRTGPSSGANVLTF TRBJ2-6 TRBD1 TRBV12-3/TRBV12-4 .
TGTGCCAGCGCCATCAGTTCCTACAATGAGCAGTACTTC CASAISSYNEQYF TRBJ2-7 . TRBV2 .
TGCGCCAGCAGCCAAGCTTGGCGTCGGAGCCAAGAGACCCAGTACTTC CASSQAWRRSQETQYF TRBJ2-5 . TRBV4-1 .
TGTGCCAGCAGTTACTCCCGCGGATATAACACCGGGGAGCTGTTTTTT CASSYSRGYNTGELFF TRBJ2-2 . TRBV6-5 .
TGCAGTGCGAAGCTAGCGGTGCAATCCTACGAGCAGTACTTC CSAKLAVQSYEQYF TRBJ2-7 TRBD2 TRBV20-1 .
TGTGCCATCAGTGATCAGGTGGGGTACGCTGAAGCTTTCTTT CAISDQVGYAEAFF TRBJ1-1 . TRBV10-3 .
TGCAGTGCTAGATGGTGGGCCGGACTTGAGAGGAATGAGCAGTTCTTC CSARWWAGLERNEQFF TRBJ2-1 . TRBV20-1 .
TGCAGCGTTGAACTTTATGTAAGCGGACTGGGGGGTATGAACACTGAAGCTTTCTTT CSVELYVSGLGGMNTEAFF TRBJ1-1 . TRBV29-1 .
TGTGCCAGCACCCAGACAGGGGGGATCTATGGCTACACCTTC CASTQTGGIYGYTF TRBJ1-2 TRBD1 TRBV27 few
TGTGCCAGCAAGGTTTCGCGGGACAAACCGGATGACACCATATATTTT CASKVSRDKPDDTIYF TRBJ1-3 . TRBV6-5 .
TGTGCCATCAGTGAAGGGGGCCACGAGCAGTACTTC CAISEGGHEQYF TRBJ2-7 TRBD1 TRBV10-3 .
TGTGCCAGCAGTTCCGGGACAAGCTATGGCTACACCTTC CASSSGTSYGYTF TRBJ1-2 . TRBV12-3/TRBV12-4 .
TGTGCCAGCAGCTCCCTCAGGGGGAACTATGGCTACACCTTC CASSSLRGNYGYTF TRBJ1-2 TRBD1 TRBV7-9 few
TGCAGCGCCGGAGTGGACGGGTACAATGAGCAGTTCTTC CSAGVDGYNEQFF TRBJ2-1 . TRBV29-1 few
TGTGCCAGCAGCTTAGTCCTACAGAGTCGGGACAAACCGAACTACGAGCAGTACTTC CASSLVLQSRDKPNYEQYF TRBJ2-7 . TRBV11-2 .
TGTGCCAGCAGCTTAGAAGGGGGTGTGGGTGGCTACACCTTC CASSLEGGVGGYTF TRBJ1-2 . TRBV7-2 few
TGCAGTGCTAGACCATACAGGGTACCCTACGAGCAGTACTTC CSARPYRVPYEQYF TRBJ2-7 . TRBV20-1 .
TGTGCCAGCAGCCCCCGGACAGGGGATAGCTACGAGAAGTACTTC CASSPRTGDSYEKYF TRBJ2-5 TRBD1 TRBV4-2 .
TGTGCCACGTACAGTCATAATTCACCCCTCCACTTT CATYSHNSPLHF TRBJ1-6 . TRBV28 .
TGTGCCAGCAGCTCTGGCGGGTGGGTTCGAGAGCAGTACTTC CASSSGGWVREQYF TRBJ2-7 . TRBV7-9 many
TGTGCCAGCAGTTTAGGTTCCCAAGTGCTCCGGGACAAAAGTCTTCTAGCCAAAAACATTCAGTACTTC CASSLGSQVLRDKSLLAKNIQYF TRBJ2-4 . TRBV12-3/TRBV12-4 .
TGCAGCGGATGGACAGGGGACTACAATGAGCAGTTCTTC CSGWTGDYNEQFF TRBJ2-1 TRBD1 TRBV20-1 .
TGTGCCAGCACACCGGCCTTGGGGGGCAATCAGCCCCAGCATTTT CASTPALGGNQPQHF TRBJ1-5 . TRBV6-2/TRBV6-3 .
TGTGCCAGCAGCACATGGGGCACAGGGGGTCTAGGCTACACCTTC CASSTWGTGGLGYTF TRBJ1-2 TRBD1 TRBV7-6 few
TGCGCCAGCAGCCCGATATCTAGCGGGGGGGAATACGAGCAGTACTTC CASSPISSGGEYEQYF TRBJ2-7 TRBD2 TRBV5-1 .
TGTGCCAGCAGTTTTCACCGGGACAGGGGAGCCCCGCAGTACTTC CASSFHRDRGAPQYF TRBJ2-7 TRBD1 TRBV27 many
TGTGCCAGCAGTTTGGCGGGGAGGGCACTCGACGAGCAGTACTTC CASSLAGRALDEQYF TRBJ2-7 TRBD2 TRBV12-3/TRBV12-4 few
TGCAGCGTTGATTTACGGGTTAATGAGCAGTTCTTC CSVDLRVNEQFF TRBJ2-1 . TRBV29-1 few
TGTGCCAGCAGCTTACGGGGACCCGAGAGCTCCTACGAGCAGTACTTC CASSLRGPESSYEQYF TRBJ2-7 . TRBV7-2 once
TGTGCCAGCAGCTTAATGGGAAGGGCCACCGGGGAGCTGTTTTTT CASSLMGRATGELFF TRBJ2-2 . TRBV7-3 few
TGCGCCAGCAGCCGGACCCCTCAGACCAGTTCCAATGAGCAGTTCTTC CASSRTPQTSSNEQFF TRBJ2-1 . TRBV4-3 few
TGCGCCAGCAGCCCGGGGGGTCTCCGGGACAGGACTTATCAGCCCCAGCATTTT CASSPGGLRDRTYQPQHF TRBJ1-5 TRBD1 TRBV4-1 few
TGTGCCAGCAGCTCCACCTGGGGGGAAGAGACCCAGTACTTC CASSSTWGEETQYF TRBJ2-5 . TRBV7-7 .
TGCGCCAGCAGCCAAGTACCCTTGGGACAGAACTATGGCTACACCTTC CASSQVPLGQNYGYTF TRBJ1-2 TRBD1 TRBV4-1 few
TGCAGCGTTGAGGCGGTTAGAGGTGCGCGCGATACGCAGTATTTT CSVEAVRGARDTQYF TRBJ2-3 . TRBV29-1 .
TGTGCCAGCACCCAGGGCCATAGCAATCAGCCCCAGCATTTT CASTQGHSNQPQHF TRBJ1-5 . TRBV12-3/TRBV12-4 few
TGTGCCAGCAGCTTGCCACTGACTAACTGTGGCTACACCTTC CASSLPLTNCGYTF TRBJ1-2 . TRBV5-6 .
TGTGCCTCAAGCGGGGGGGCCGGGAACATTCAGTACTTC CASSGGAGNIQYF TRBJ2-4 TRBD2 TRBV19 .